A selection of T cell receptor beta chains follows, all from one sample in a study of identifying expanded T cells in peripheral blood. Measured with immunoSEQ multiplex PCR; TCRdb has only the in-frame clones, and not every one. The repertoire has approximately 110,000 clones, around nine tenths of them found once; the top ten carry about a sixth. The sequenced material came from blood. The receptor set was obtained from a person aged 18 to 75 in good health. Each CDR3 is given with its conserved first and last residue.

V gene: TRBV18
CDR3 protein: CASSPPSGGTEAFF

V gene: TRBV15
CDR3 protein: CATSRVMNTEAFF

V gene: TRBV18
CDR3 protein: CASSPGQPNTGELFF

V gene: TRBV19
CDR3 protein: CASRTDRASSNQPQHF

V gene: TRBV5-6
CDR3 protein: CASSLDAVDTQYF

V gene: TRBV5-8
CDR3 protein: CASSLTDLAKNIQYF

V gene: TRBV28
CDR3 protein: CASSSIGVRATDTQYF

V gene: TRBV6-5
CDR3 protein: CASKGDGSYEQYF

V gene: TRBV6-1
CDR3 protein: CASSEGYEQYF

V gene: TRBV6-4
CDR3 protein: CASSDSTSGGADTQYF

V gene: TRBV7-9
CDR3 protein: CASSPREPDRVVLETQYF

V gene: TRBV23-1
CDR3 protein: CASTYGPAAEAFF

V gene: TRBV10-3
CDR3 protein: CATASFPESYGYTF

V gene: TRBV10-3
CDR3 protein: CAISVTNYGYTF

V gene: TRBV6-1
CDR3 protein: CASSELPGRLAKNIQYF

V gene: TRBV5-1
CDR3 protein: CASSPDRGVIRSEFF

V gene: TRBV2
CDR3 protein: CASTDPRAGDTQYF

V gene: TRBV11-2
CDR3 protein: CASSPALIGGRSETQYF

V gene: TRBV10-3
CDR3 protein: CAISGGQGNTIYF

V gene: TRBV6-6
CDR3 protein: CASSSSGGSYEQYF

V gene: TRBV18
CDR3 protein: CASSWAGIKRTGELFF

V gene: TRBV27
CDR3 protein: CASSGRGREQYF

V gene: TRBV28
CDR3 protein: CASSPPAGYNEQFF

V gene: TRBV2
CDR3 protein: CASSQLPGLGNYEQYF

V gene: TRBV6-6
CDR3 protein: CASRLGQTNTEAFF

V gene: TRBV5-5
CDR3 protein: CASSLTARWGLTHEQYF

V gene: TRBV28
CDR3 protein: CASRIDTTSGNTIYF

V gene: TRBV5-1
CDR3 protein: CASSLSGGATDTQYF

V gene: TRBV5-1
CDR3 protein: CASSSELSAMQETQYF

V gene: TRBV15
CDR3 protein: CATRRGRTNEKLFF

V gene: TRBV6-1
CDR3 protein: CASTENNQPQHF

V gene: TRBV4-1
CDR3 protein: CASSQDLAGGTDTQYF

V gene: TRBV6-1
CDR3 protein: CASSEQTGAKIVQETQYF

V gene: TRBV29-1
CDR3 protein: CSVPTLGANGYTF

V gene: TRBV11-2
CDR3 protein: CASSLFLTDTQYF

V gene: TRBV7-8
CDR3 protein: CASSPGGTSTGELFF

V gene: TRBV4-1
CDR3 protein: CASSRKATGKNYNEQFF

V gene: TRBV4-3
CDR3 protein: CASSQDVYARTETQYF

V gene: TRBV29-1
CDR3 protein: CSVQTVNYGYTF

V gene: TRBV7-2
CDR3 protein: CASSWTVHEQYF